These 31 T cell receptor beta chains were sequenced from one sample in a study of blood T cell repertoires in COVID-19. Some clones are missing from TCRdb's copy, which holds only in-frame ones; the method was immunoSEQ multiplex PCR. The data hold 50,000 or so clones, with roughly 90% observed a single time. The sample consisted of peripheral blood. The receptors shown here come from a human donor in a cohort sampled during active COVID-19.

The chain employs TRBV29-1 and TRBJ1-1; 10 bases are shared with TRBD1. The CDR3 is made up of 12 amino acids. Germline loops: CDR1 SQVTM, CDR2 ANQGSEA. Unmatched junction bases numbered 1, after V lost 6 bases and J lost 3 bases. The CDR3 DNA follows: TGCAGCGTGGACAGGGGGGACACTGAAGCTTTCTTT. This gives the protein CSVDRGDTEAFF.

This chain uses TRBV10-3 with TRBJ1-1, with D tentatively TRBD1 (5 bases). The CDR3 sequence is 13 residues long. Trimming pared 3 bases from V and 2 bases from J, leaving 7 bases between. Germline loops: CDR1 ENHRY, CDR2 SYGVKD. In DNA, the CDR3 is TGTGCCATCAGTGAAACAGGCAACACTGAAGCTTTCTTT. Residues: CAISETGNTEAFF.

The chain recombines TRBV28 with TRBJ1-5; 8 positions match TRBD1. The CDR3 contains 16 residues. Germline V gene data show CDR1 as MDHEN and CDR2 as SYDVKM. V dropped 4 bases and J dropped 3; count of bases not matched to a gene: 8. The CDR3 bases are TGTGCCAGCAGTTCGGAAGACAGGGGAAACAATCAGCCCCAGCATTTT. It encodes CASSSEDRGNNQPQHF.

The chain employs TRBV30 and TRBJ1-1; 8 positions agree with TRBD1. The CDR3 covers 16 residues. CDR1 and CDR2 from the germline V gene are GTSNPN and SVGIG (reference sequence). With 2 bases clipped from V and 5 bases from J, the junction kept 13 bases outside the gene matches. CDR3 loop: CAWSRAPDRGLTEAFF. The CDR3 nucleotides are TGTGCCTGGAGTAGAGCGCCCGACAGGGGTTTGACTGAAGCTTTCTTT.

This clone was recorded a few times. The V and J genes are TRBV20-1 and TRBJ2-7; D remains ambiguous. V was cut by 6 bases and J by 7 bases, with 13 bases left in between. Germline V gene sequence: CDR1 DFQATT, CDR2 SNEGSKA (reference sequence). This CDR3 has 11 amino acids. DNA for the CDR3: TGCAGTGCATTACACCCCTTGGAGCAGTACTTC. It specifies CSALHPLEQYF.

This clone was detected only once. This chain connects TRBV2 to TRBJ2-7, with 8 bases lining up with TRBD1. Germline CDR1 SNHLY, CDR2 FYNNEI. J lost 2 bases, V lost 4 bases, and 4 bases had no gene match. The CDR3 is 14 residues long. This chain's CDR3 is CASSVDRGAYEQYF. CDR3 nucleotide sequence: TGTGCCAGCAGTGTAGACAGGGGTGCCTACGAGCAGTACTTC.

The chain has TRBV28 and TRBJ1-1, with 9 bases lining up with TRBD1. Germline assignment: CDR1 MDHEN and CDR2 SYDVKM. J gave up 1 base and V 4 bases, and 4 bases lay outside the gene matches. The CDR3 loop spans 15 amino acids. DNA for the CDR3: TGTGCCAGCAGTTCACAGGGGGCCGGGAACACTGAAGCTTTCTTT. Amino acid sequence: CASSSQGAGNTEAFF.

The rearrangement links TRBV28 to TRBJ2-4; TRBD2 matches at 10 bases. Germline V gene sequence: CDR1 MDHEN, CDR2 SYDVKM. J lost 6 bases, V lost 6 bases, and 11 bases had no gene match. This CDR3 comprises 16 residues. The DNA of the CDR3 is TGTGCCAGCAGCACACAACTAGCGGGAAGGGGAAACATTCAGTACTTC. Protein product: CASSTQLAGRGNIQYF.

The chain combines TRBV5-1 with TRBJ2-1; 10 bases are a match to TRBD2. Germline V gene sequence: CDR1 SGHRS, CDR2 YFSETQ. This CDR3 is built from 14 residues. V gave up 2 bases and J gave up 7 bases; unmatched junction bases: 3. CDR3 in DNA: TGCGCCAGCAGCTTAGCGGGAGGGGGGAATGAGCAGTTCTTC. Translation: CASSLAGGGNEQFF.

The chain combines TRBV5-1 with TRBJ2-3, with 12 bases matching TRBD1. Per germline, CDR1 SGHRS and CDR2 YFSETQ. The trim removed 0 bases at V and 2 bases at J, leaving 13 bases unmatched. This CDR3 region has 20 residues. CDR3 sequence: CASSLARPGTGGLTTDTQYF. The CDR3 DNA reads as TGCGCCAGCAGCTTGGCCCGCCCCGGGACAGGGGGCCTTACCACAGATACGCAGTATTTT.

This chain joins TRBV5-1 and TRBJ2-6; 14 bases are shared with TRBD2. Per germline, CDR1 SGHRS and CDR2 YFSETQ. V lost 7 bases to trimming and J lost 1 base; unmatched junction nucleotides: 16. The CDR3 consists of 21 residues. In DNA form, the CDR3 reads TGCGCCAGCCGGGATCCGGGACTAGCGGGAGCAATGTTATCTGGGGCCAACGTCCTGACTTTC. Translating it yields CASRDPGLAGAMLSGANVLTF.

This clone was recorded only once. The V gene is TRBV28, the J gene TRBJ2-1, with TRBD2 matching over 12 bases. The CDR3 totals 15 residues. V gave up 6 bases and J gave up 8 bases; unmatched junction bases: 8. Germline values: CDR1 MDHEN, CDR2 SYDVKM. The CDR3: CASRPTSGRKDEQFF. In DNA form, the CDR3 reads TGTGCCAGCAGACCGACTAGCGGGAGAAAGGATGAGCAGTTCTTC. Together with reference TRBV28 and TRBJ2-1, the CDR3 gives the full variable domain: DVKVTQSSRYLVKRTGEKVFLECVQDMDHENMFWYRQDPGLGLRLIYFSYDVKMKEKGDIPEGYSVSREKKERFSLILESASTNQTSMYLCASRPTSGRKDEQFFGPGTRLTVL.

The chain uses TRBV6-5 and TRBJ1-2; D is perhaps TRBD1 (5 bases). Trimming removed 6 bases at V and 4 bases at J, with 12 bases between. Germline loops: CDR1 MNHEY, CDR2 SVGAGI. The CDR3 runs 13 residues. The CDR3 reads CASRTEDTYGYTF. CDR3 coding DNA: TGTGCCAGCAGGACAGAAGACACCTATGGCTACACCTTC.

This chain connects TRBV10-3 to TRBJ1-2; 8 bases are shared with TRBD1. Per germline, CDR1 ENHRY and CDR2 SYGVKD. The trim removed 8 bases at V and 0 bases at J, leaving 5 bases unmatched. This CDR3 spans 14 amino acids. CDR3 region: CAIGQGGTNYGYTF. The CDR3 region has the DNA TGTGCCATCGGACAGGGAGGGACTAACTATGGCTACACCTTC.

The chain recombines TRBV4-1 with TRBJ2-7; maybe TRBD2 (6 bases). The V end lost 1 base, the J end lost 5 bases, and 18 bases lay between the germline ends. Germline V gives CDR1 MGHRA, CDR2 YSYEKL. The CDR3 spans 16 residues. The CDR3, as DNA: TGCGCCAGCAGCCAAGGAGAAGGAGGGATTCCCCACGAGCAGTACGTC. As protein: CASSQGEGGIPHEQYV.

The chain uses TRBV29-1 and TRBJ1-5, with D hard to call. V was pared by 5 bases and J by 0 bases, with 8 bases between. The CDR3 has 13 residues. The V gene's germline CDR1 is SQVTM and CDR2 ANQGSEA. The CDR3 protein is CSVQVHSNQPQHF. CDR3 bases: TGCAGCGTTCAGGTCCATAGCAATCAGCCCCAGCATTTT.

V gene TRBV19 combines with J gene TRBJ1-4; 9 bases align to TRBD1. This CDR3 spans 15 amino acids. From germline, CDR1 is LNHDA and CDR2 SQIVND (reference sequence). Trimming at V came to 5 bases and at J to 4 bases, leaving 5 bases not matched to a gene. In DNA, the CDR3 is TGTGCCAGTAGTCCCCGGGACAGGGTTAATGAAAAACTGTTTTTT. Its protein product is CASSPRDRVNEKLFF. Drawing the rest from reference TRBV19 and TRBJ1-4, the complete variable domain is DGGITQSPKYLFRKEGQNVTLSCEQNLNHDAMYWYRQDPGQGLRLIYYSQIVNDFQKGDIAEGYSVSREKKESFPLTVTSAQKNPTAFYLCASSPRDRVNEKLFFGSGTQLSVL.

This chain links TRBV28 with TRBJ2-1, with TRBD2 identical over 12 bases. The junction had 12 bases not matched to a gene; V was cut back by 8 bases and J by 4 bases. The CDR3 has 17 amino acids. Germline V CDR1 and CDR2: MDHEN, SYDVKM. CDR3 sequence: CASSTSGRGGLYNEQFF. The CDR3 bases are TGTGCCAGCTCGACTAGCGGGAGAGGGGGACTATACAATGAGCAGTTCTTC.

The chain is built from TRBV6-1 and TRBJ1-1, with D hard to call. V lost 3 bases to trimming and J lost 1 base, with 9 bases between them. The CDR3 loop spans 14 amino acids. Germline values: CDR1 MNHNS, CDR2 SASEGT. CDR3 sequence: CASSETRGNTEAFF. CDR3 sequence (DNA): TGTGCCAGCAGTGAGACCAGAGGGAACACTGAAGCTTTCTTT.

This clone showed up just once. This chain's CDR3 is CASSLEGWASPYNEQFF. CDR3 in DNA: TGTGCCAGCAGCTTAGAAGGTTGGGCTAGCCCCTACAATGAGCAGTTCTTC. The chain combines TRBV11-2 with TRBJ2-1, with D possibly TRBD2 on 5 matching bases. Germline-derived CDR1 and CDR2 are SGHAT and FQNNGV. The CDR3 loop spans 17 amino acids. The germline V and J ends were trimmed by 0 bases and 2 bases, with 14 bases remaining between them.

This rearrangement joins TRBV25-1 to TRBJ1-2, with TRBD1 matching 8 bases. Germline CDR1 MGHDK, CDR2 SYGVNS. Trimming removed 2 bases from V and 7 bases from J; junction bases left unmatched: 6. The CDR3 consists of 14 residues. DNA for the CDR3: TGTGCCAGCAGTGAAGCCAGGGGGCTACGTGGCTACACCTTC. Translated, it gives CASSEARGLRGYTF.

A single count supports this clone. The genes are TRBV29-1 and TRBJ2-3; the D gene is possibly TRBD1 (6 bases). Trimming stripped 6 bases from V and 4 bases from J, with 17 bases between. The germline V gene encodes CDR1 SQVTM and CDR2 ANQGSEA. CDR3 length: 14 amino acids. The CDR3, as DNA: TGCAGCGTAAGACAGGATTTCTTTGCAGATACGCAGTATTTT. Its protein product is CSVRQDFFADTQYF.

The CDR3 nucleotides read TGTGCCAGCAGTGACGGTCGGACAGGGCGTTCAGCTTTCTTT. Residues: CASSDGRTGRSAFF. The chain recombines TRBV6-1 with TRBJ1-1, with 8 bases lining up with TRBD1. Looked up from germline, CDR1 is MNHNS and CDR2 is SASEGT. V lost 3 bases, J lost 10 bases, and 10 bases stayed unmatched. This CDR3 spans 14 amino acids.

The V and J genes are TRBV6-5 and TRBJ2-7, with D uncertain. There are 14 residues in the CDR3. CDR1 is MNHEY, CDR2 SVGAGI, per germline. Trimming stripped 0 bases from V and 0 bases from J, with 6 bases between. DNA of the CDR3: TGTGCCAGCAGTTACTCGAGGCTCTCCTACGAGCAGTACGTC. It translates to CASSYSRLSYEQYV.

This sequence joins TRBV11-2 and TRBJ1-2, with TRBD1 as a possible D gene (5 bases). The CDR3 is made up of 15 amino acids. CDR1 SGHAT and CDR2 FQNNGV come from the germline V gene. V lost 2 bases, J lost 0 bases, and 10 bases lay in between. As DNA, the CDR3 is TGTGCCAGCAGCTTAAGTGACAGTACTAACTATGGCTACACCTTC. It encodes CASSLSDSTNYGYTF.

The V call is TRBV6-6, the J call TRBJ2-7; 16 bases line up with TRBD2. The V segment lost 6 bases and the J segment 0 bases; nucleotides outside the gene matches: 11. The V gene's germline CDR1 is MNHNY and CDR2 SVGAGI (reference sequence). The CDR3 is 19 amino acids. The CDR3 DNA is TGTGCCAGCAGCTACGAAGGGACTAGCGGGAGGGAAAGCTCCTACGAGCAGTACTTC. Translation: CASSYEGTSGRESSYEQYF.

The rearrangement joins TRBV20-1 to TRBJ1-1; the match to TRBD1 covers 7 bases. Germline values: CDR1 DFQATT, CDR2 SNEGSKA (reference sequence). This CDR3 contains 11 residues. J was trimmed by 4 bases and V by 8 bases; bases with no gene match: 4. CDR3 region: CSSPGGTEAFF. The CDR3 DNA is TGCAGTTCGCCAGGGGGCACTGAAGCTTTCTTT.

The V and J genes are TRBV9 and TRBJ1-5; D unclear. Germline CDR1 SGDLS, CDR2 YYNGEE. The CDR3 spans 15 residues. V lost 0 bases, J lost 3 bases, and 10 bases lay in between. The CDR3 here is CASSVGSGPNQPQHF. DNA for the CDR3: TGTGCCAGCAGCGTAGGGAGCGGCCCCAATCAGCCCCAGCATTTT.

The chain couples TRBV7-2 to TRBJ2-3, with D unclear. The CDR3 sequence is 15 residues long. The germline V and J ends were trimmed by 5 bases and 6 bases, with 18 bases remaining between them. In germline, CDR1 is SGHTA, CDR2 FQGNSA. This chain's CDR3 is CASSAATGFSDTQYF. The DNA for the CDR3 is TGTGCCAGCAGCGCCGCGACTGGGTTCAGCGATACGCAGTATTTT.

The chain uses TRBV18 and TRBJ2-4; TRBD2 matches at 10 bases. Germline values: CDR1 KGHSH, CDR2 LQKENI. There are 14 residues in the CDR3. V trimming: 3 bases; J trimming: 9 bases; junction bases outside the gene matches: 5. The CDR3 DNA is TGTGCCAGCTCACCCACTAGCGGGATCTTCATTCAGTACTTC. It yields the protein CASSPTSGIFIQYF.

The CDR3 region has the DNA TGTGCCAGCAGCTCAGTGACTAGGGACGAGCAGTACGTC. Protein: CASSSVTRDEQYV. V gene TRBV7-9 combines with J gene TRBJ2-7, with D perhaps matching TRBD2 (6 bases). The germline gives CDR1 SEHNR, CDR2 FQNEAQ (reference sequence). This CDR3 is 13 amino acids long. Trimming pared 4 bases from V and 5 bases from J, leaving 12 bases between.